This T cell receptor beta chain was captured by sequencing in a study of T cells in localized non-small cell lung cancer. In the case of this clone: The target antigen is unknown.

Study-level results: Clonality of T cells reached its maximum in uninvolved adjacent lung, surpassing tumor. Of the top 100 tumor clones, median around 60 were in adjacent lung, 25 to 35 among its top 100.

The CDR3 is made up of 14 amino acids. CDR1 is SGHNT and CDR2 is YENEEA in the germline V gene. Trimming pared 5 bases from V and 0 bases from J, leaving 11 bases between. Generated by immunoSEQ multiplex PCR, the TCRdb table keeps only in-frame clones and is missing some. The table has more than 1,500 clones, around a third seen once. The chain combines TRBV11-3 with TRBJ2-7; D may be TRBD1 (6 bases). The sequences come from lung tumor tissue, collected before any cancer treatment. This sequence originates from a man aged 40-75 years with stage II lung adenocarcinoma. The CDR3 DNA follows: TGTGCCAGCAGCGAACAGGGAAACTCCTACGAGCAGTACTTC. Translation: CASSEQGNSYEQYF.